This T cell receptor beta chain was sequenced in a study of CD8+ T cells in alopecia areata. Study overall: Treatment ran 6 to 18 months, with 6 months of follow-up afterward. General study points: Lesional scalp, especially alopecia totalis/universalis, showed higher clonality than normal scalp.

Obtained from alopecia areata patients were lesional scalp punch biopsies along with peripheral blood. As for this clone: As yet, its antigen is unknown.

Extraction and reverse transcription of RNA yielded cDNA as the sequencing template. Data came from immunoSEQ multiplex PCR; TCRdb stores just in-frame clones and leaves some out. The sample shows roughly 150,000 clones, 80% to 90% of them seen only once. The TCR sequence derives from a human donor with alopecia areata. Sequencing was performed on CD8+ T cells sorted from blood, taken at week 0.

CDR3 coding DNA: TGTGCCAGCAGTGAGATGGAAAAACTGTTTTTT. Amino acids: CASSEMEKLFF. This chain uses TRBV2 with TRBJ1-4; D gene uncertain. The V end was cut by 3 bases, the J end by 8 bases, with 4 bases between. This CDR3 comprises 11 residues. Germline assignment: CDR1 SNHLY and CDR2 FYNNEI.